This T cell receptor (beta chain) came from a study of T cell changes during pregnancy in multiple sclerosis. The CDR3 covers 14 residues. J was trimmed by 7 bases and V by 3 bases; bases with no gene match: 6. Per the germline V gene, CDR1 is LNHNV and CDR2 is YYDKDF (reference sequence). The table lists this clone with a count of one. The assay was immunoSEQ multiplex PCR, and TCRdb's table has in-frame clones only and misses some. The sample yields 55,000 to 70,000 clones, roughly nine tenths seen once. The sample in question was peripheral blood, obtained in the first trimester of pregnancy. The receptor was isolated from a female donor in good health, enrolled as a control in a pregnancy study. This sequence joins TRBV15 and TRBJ2-1; TRBD2 aligns across 7 bases. In nucleotides, the CDR3 is TGTGCCACCAGCAGTAGCGGGTTGACAAATGAGCAGTTCTTC. Translating it yields CATSSSGLTNEQFF. Using reference TRBV15 and TRBJ2-1 for the parts outside the CDR3, the full variable domain is DAMVIQNPRYQVTQFGKPVTLSCSQTLNHNVMYWYQQKSSQAPKLLFHYYDKDFNNEADTPDNFQSRRPNTSFCFLDIRSPGLGDTAMYLCATSSSGLTNEQFFGPGTRLTVL.